This TCR beta chain was recorded in a study of blood T cell repertoires in COVID-19. Background on the study: T cells, B-cell-depleted T cells, or PBMCs supplied cDNA or gDNA.

Profiling relied on immunoSEQ multiplex PCR, and the TCRdb table lists in-frame clones only, not all of them. The data show 200,000 to 300,000 clones, 86% seen once. Germline-derived CDR1 and CDR2 are SGHAT and FQNNGV. This CDR3 spans 13 amino acids. The V end lost 5 bases, the J end lost 5 bases, and 12 bases lay between the germline ends. Cohorts were determined from participant-reported clinical history. Recovered status applied to Cohort 3 donors who had two consecutive negative PCRs. It also applied to those with clearance or with symptom resolution. The sequence was collected from a woman between 45 and 60 years old who had recovered from COVID-19. The V and J genes are TRBV11-2 and TRBJ2-5, with TRBD2 as a possible D gene (5 bases). Sequencing was done on a sample of PBMCs or T cells enriched from blood (not recorded which). CDR3 amino acids: CASSQGLRETQYF. The CDR3 DNA reads as TGTGCCAGCAGCCAAGGACTCCGGGAGACCCAGTACTTC.